A selection of T cell receptor beta chains follows, all from one sample in a study of blood T cell repertoires in COVID-19. TCRdb's copy holds only in-frame clones and misses some; the assay was immunoSEQ multiplex PCR. The table shows 200,000 to 300,000 clones, with approximately 84% occurring only once. Sequencing used PBMCs or T cells enriched from blood (not recorded which). These receptors were taken from a man in his forties or fifties who had recovered from COVID-19. Each CDR3 is given with its conserved first and last residue.

j_call v_call cdr3_aa
TRBJ1-1 TRBV27 CASSFWRRGEAFF
TRBJ1-2 TRBV3-1/TRBV3-2 CASSPPWGENYGYTF
TRBJ2-7 TRBV4-2 CASSQARDNPRYF
TRBJ2-3 TRBV28 CASSLFRRPSGRGTDTQYF
TRBJ2-1 TRBV6-4 CASSDWGSGSYNEQFF
TRBJ2-3 TRBV6-4 CASSDSRLLGDTQYF
TRBJ2-3 TRBV18 CASSPPSTGPDTQYF
TRBJ2-1 TRBV7-2 CASSSDRASYNEQFF
TRBJ2-3 TRBV3-1/TRBV3-2 CASSPGVPDTQYF
TRBJ2-3 TRBV9 CASSTTGGTDTQYF
TRBJ2-7 TRBV5-4 CASSTSTGGLYEQYF
TRBJ1-2 TRBV27 CASSLEWGDYGYTF
TRBJ1-1 TRBV7-9 CASSSTGGNTEAFF
TRBJ1-2 TRBV2 CASSEEGGQNYGYTF
TRBJ2-7 TRBV6-5 CASTPSGGPSYEQYF
TRBJ2-5 TRBV3-1/TRBV3-2 CASSQMTGGQETQYF
TRBJ1-3 TRBV7-2 CASSLVFSGNTIYF
TRBJ1-5 TRBV3-1/TRBV3-2 CASSQGMANQPQHF
TRBJ2-7 TRBV23-1 CAHTGDSYEQYF
TRBJ2-3 TRBV11-2 CASSLMGLAAEDTQYF
TRBJ1-4 TRBV2 CASCRGIYTNEKLFF
TRBJ1-1 TRBV7-6 CASSSSRPGVMNTEAFF
TRBJ2-3 TRBV6-5 CASSQSTDTQYF
TRBJ1-3 TRBV3-1/TRBV3-2 CASSRRDRSSYTIYF
TRBJ1-1 TRBV21-1 CASSERGRDRGRLDTEAFF
TRBJ2-1 TRBV3-1/TRBV3-2 CASSLQTPLGVNEQFF
TRBJ1-5 TRBV4-3 CASSQDVGRVMSQHF
TRBJ1-1 TRBV2 CASRVQENTEAFF
TRBJ1-2 TRBV6-1 CASSGGTAVYQSGYTF
TRBJ2-1 TRBV3-1/TRBV3-2 CASSQEGTSVDEQFF
TRBJ1-1 TRBV4-1 CASSLRQGGKGEAFF
TRBJ1-1 TRBV18 CASSPTGTRGEAFF
TRBJ2-2 TRBV7-7 CASSPMAPGTGTGELFF
TRBJ1-6 TRBV5-6 CASSYGQGIFPLHF
TRBJ2-7 TRBV30 CAWSVRRRDEQYF
TRBJ2-7 TRBV24-1 CATSLAGGEEDEQYF
TRBJ2-7 TRBV3-1/TRBV3-2 CASSQDSAISYEQYF
TRBJ1-2 TRBV4-2 CASSHIGEYGYTF
TRBJ2-7 TRBV6-2/TRBV6-3 CASSYEGPHYEQYF
TRBJ1-1 TRBV30 CAWGGRGGTEAFF
TRBJ2-5 TRBV30 CAWIHRDSPQYF
TRBJ2-1 TRBV7-9 CASSPRGAYEQFF
TRBJ2-7 TRBV19 CASRLTPQGNYEQYF
TRBJ1-1 TRBV19 CASSRAAEAFF
TRBJ1-1 TRBV28 CASSYPTRVTEAFF
TRBJ1-4 TRBV9 CASSPEGRINEKLFF
TRBJ2-1 TRBV27 CASSPPTGFYNEQFF
TRBJ2-7 TRBV6-1 CASSEALRWGTAYEQYF
TRBJ2-7 TRBV2 CASSGQGAVYEQYF
TRBJ2-3 TRBV3-1/TRBV3-2 CASSQDGRGVGGDTQYF
TRBJ2-7 TRBV30 CAWDPGTSLGEQYF
TRBJ1-1 TRBV5-5 CASSLAVGAQEAFF
TRBJ2-1 TRBV7-3 CASSLLDTGYFGYNEQFF
TRBJ1-1 TRBV29-1 CSGGQGAEAFF
TRBJ1-4 TRBV28 CASSRQGLSEKLFF
TRBJ2-7 TRBV29-1 CSVEGEWVRSTSGRSYEQYF
TRBJ1-4 TRBV12-3/TRBV12-4 CASSPQGWEKLFF
TRBJ2-1 TRBV15 CATSRVTRHEQFF
TRBJ1-4 TRBV7-9 CASSLGHGPNEKLFF